This TCR beta chain was captured in a study of blood T cell repertoires in COVID-19. The wider study: Acute and convalescent COVID-19 samples came from the United States, Italy and Spain.

The CDR3 spans 16 residues. The table came from immunoSEQ multiplex PCR; TCRdb's copy has only in-frame clones and leaves some out. The sample includes a few hundred thousand clones, around nine tenths of them seen just once. V and J are TRBV12-2 and TRBJ2-7; TRBD1, as called in the table, went unchecked against the DNA. TRBV12-2 is recorded as a pseudogene. The sequence came from a human donor in a cohort sampled during active COVID-19. Sequences were obtained from peripheral blood. The CDR3 sequence: CASRPQGQPFDYEQYF. Written as DNA, the CDR3 is TGTGCAAGTCGCCCTCAGGGACAGCCGTTCGATTACGAGCAGTACTTC.